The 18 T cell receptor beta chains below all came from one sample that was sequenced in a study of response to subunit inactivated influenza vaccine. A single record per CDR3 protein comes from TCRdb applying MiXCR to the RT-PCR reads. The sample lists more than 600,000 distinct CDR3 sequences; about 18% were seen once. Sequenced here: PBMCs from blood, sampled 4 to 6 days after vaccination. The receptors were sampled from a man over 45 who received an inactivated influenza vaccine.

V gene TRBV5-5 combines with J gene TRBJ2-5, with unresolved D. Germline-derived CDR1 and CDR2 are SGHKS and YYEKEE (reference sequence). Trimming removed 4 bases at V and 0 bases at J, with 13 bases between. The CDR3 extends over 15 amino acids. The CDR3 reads CASSQVVGHQETQYF. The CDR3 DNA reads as TGTGCCAGCAGCCAGGTAGTGGGCCACCAAGAGACCCAGTACTTC.

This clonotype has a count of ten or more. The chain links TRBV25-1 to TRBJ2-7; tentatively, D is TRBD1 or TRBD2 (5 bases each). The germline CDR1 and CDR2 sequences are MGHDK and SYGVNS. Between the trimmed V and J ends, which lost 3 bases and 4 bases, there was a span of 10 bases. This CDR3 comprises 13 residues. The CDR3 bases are TGTGCCAGCAGTGAGCCAGGGAGATACGAGCAGTACTTC. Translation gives CASSEPGRYEQYF.

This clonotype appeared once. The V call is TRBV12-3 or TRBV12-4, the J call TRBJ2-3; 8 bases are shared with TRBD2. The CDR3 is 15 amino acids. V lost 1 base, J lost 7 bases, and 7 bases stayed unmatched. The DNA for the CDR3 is TGTGCCAGCAGTTTAGACAGTCTAGCGGGTAATACGCAGTATTTT. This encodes CASSLDSLAGNTQYF.

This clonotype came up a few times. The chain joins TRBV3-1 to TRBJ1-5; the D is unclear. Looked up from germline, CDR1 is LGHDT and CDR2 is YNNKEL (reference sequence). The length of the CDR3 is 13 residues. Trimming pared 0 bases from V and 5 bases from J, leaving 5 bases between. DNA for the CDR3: TGTGCCAGCAGCCAAGATGGATATCAGCCCCAGCATTTT. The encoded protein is CASSQDGYQPQHF.

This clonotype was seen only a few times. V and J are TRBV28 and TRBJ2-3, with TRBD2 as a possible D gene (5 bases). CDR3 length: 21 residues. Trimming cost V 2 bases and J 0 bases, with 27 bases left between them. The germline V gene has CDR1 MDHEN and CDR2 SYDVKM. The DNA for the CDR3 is TGTGCCAGCAGTTTACTCGTCCCAACGGGGAGCGTACCAACTAGCACAGATACGCAGTATTTT. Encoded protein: CASSLLVPTGSVPTSTDTQYF.

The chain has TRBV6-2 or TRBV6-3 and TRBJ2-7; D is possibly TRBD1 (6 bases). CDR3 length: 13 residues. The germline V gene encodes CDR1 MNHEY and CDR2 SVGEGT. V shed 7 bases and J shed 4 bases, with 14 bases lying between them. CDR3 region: CASTFNRDYEQYF. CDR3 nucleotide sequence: TGTGCCAGCACCTTTAACAGGGATTACGAGCAGTACTTC.

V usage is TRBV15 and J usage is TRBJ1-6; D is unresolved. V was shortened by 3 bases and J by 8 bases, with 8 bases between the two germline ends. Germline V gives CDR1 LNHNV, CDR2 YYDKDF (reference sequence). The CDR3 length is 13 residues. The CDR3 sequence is CATSRQEDSPLHF. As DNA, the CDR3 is TGTGCCACCAGCAGGCAGGAGGATTCACCCCTCCACTTT.

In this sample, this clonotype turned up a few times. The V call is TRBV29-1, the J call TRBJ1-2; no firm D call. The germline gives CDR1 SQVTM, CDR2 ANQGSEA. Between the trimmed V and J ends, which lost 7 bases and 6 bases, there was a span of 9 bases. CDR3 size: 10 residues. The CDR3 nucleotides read TGCAGCGCGTCTGCAGATGGCTACACCTTC. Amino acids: CSASADGYTF. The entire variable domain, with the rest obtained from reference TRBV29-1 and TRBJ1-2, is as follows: SAVISQKPSRDICQRGTSLTIQCQVDSQVTMMFWYRQQPGQSLTLIATANQGSEATYESGFVIDKFPISRPNLTFSTLTVSNMSPEDSSIYLCSASADGYTFGSGTRLTVV.

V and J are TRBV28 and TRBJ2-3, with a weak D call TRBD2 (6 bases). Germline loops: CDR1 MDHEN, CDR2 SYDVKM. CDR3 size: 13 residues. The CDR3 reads CVVAVPSTDTQYF. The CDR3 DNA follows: TGTGTAGTAGCGGTACCTAGCACAGATACGCAGTATTTT.

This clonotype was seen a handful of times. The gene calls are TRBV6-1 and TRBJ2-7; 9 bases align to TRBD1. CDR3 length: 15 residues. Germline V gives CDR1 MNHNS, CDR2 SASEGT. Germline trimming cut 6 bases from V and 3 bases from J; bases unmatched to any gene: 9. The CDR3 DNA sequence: TGTGCCAGCAGAGGGGGACAGGGAGTAAACTACGAGCAGTACTTC. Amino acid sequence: CASRGGQGVNYEQYF.

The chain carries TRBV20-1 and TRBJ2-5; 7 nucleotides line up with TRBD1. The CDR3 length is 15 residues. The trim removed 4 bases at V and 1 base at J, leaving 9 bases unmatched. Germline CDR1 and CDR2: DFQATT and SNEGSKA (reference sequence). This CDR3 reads CSAKRQGRLQETQYF. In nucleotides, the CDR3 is TGCAGTGCTAAGAGACAGGGAAGGCTCCAAGAGACCCAGTACTTC.

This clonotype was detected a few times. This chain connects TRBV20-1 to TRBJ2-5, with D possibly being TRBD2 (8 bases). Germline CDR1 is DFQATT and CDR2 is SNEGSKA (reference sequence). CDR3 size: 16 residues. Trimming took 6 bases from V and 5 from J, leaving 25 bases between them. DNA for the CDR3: TGCAGTGCGGACTGGATCGTAGCGGGACAGCGGGAGACCCAGTACTTC. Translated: CSADWIVAGQRETQYF.

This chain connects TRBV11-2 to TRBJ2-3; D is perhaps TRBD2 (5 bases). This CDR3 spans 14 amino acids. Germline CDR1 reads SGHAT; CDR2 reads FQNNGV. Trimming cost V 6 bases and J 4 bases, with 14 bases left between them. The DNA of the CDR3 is TGTGCCAGCAGAGACGGGGTTAGGGCAGATACGCAGTATTTT. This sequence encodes CASRDGVRADTQYF.

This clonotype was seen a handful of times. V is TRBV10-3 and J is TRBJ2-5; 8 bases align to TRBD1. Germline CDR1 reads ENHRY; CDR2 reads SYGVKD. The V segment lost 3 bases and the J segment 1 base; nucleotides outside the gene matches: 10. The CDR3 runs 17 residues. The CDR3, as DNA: TGTGCCATCAGTGATTATCGGACAGGGAGGACCCAAGAGACCCAGTACTTC. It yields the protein CAISDYRTGRTQETQYF.

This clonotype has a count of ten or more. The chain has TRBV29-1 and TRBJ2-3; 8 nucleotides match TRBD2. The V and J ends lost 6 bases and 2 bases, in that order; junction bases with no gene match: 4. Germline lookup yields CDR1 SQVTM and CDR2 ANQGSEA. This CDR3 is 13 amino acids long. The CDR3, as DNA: TGCAGCGTATTTAGCGGGGACACAGATACGCAGTATTTT. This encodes CSVFSGDTDTQYF.

The CDR3 region has the DNA TGTGCCACCAGCATGGGGGGAGGGGAGACCCAGTACTTC. Amino acid sequence: CATSMGGGETQYF. The chain has TRBV24-1 and TRBJ2-5; 7 bases align to TRBD2. The germline CDR1 and CDR2 sequences are KGHDR and SFDVKD. Germline trimming cut 7 bases from V and 5 bases from J; bases unmatched to any gene: 6. The CDR3 loop spans 13 amino acids.

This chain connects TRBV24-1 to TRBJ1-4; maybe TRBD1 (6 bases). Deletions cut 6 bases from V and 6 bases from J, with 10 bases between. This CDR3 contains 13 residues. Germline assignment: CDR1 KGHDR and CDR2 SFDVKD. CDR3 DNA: TGTGCCACCAGTCGAGGGGGTGATGAAAAACTGTTTTTT. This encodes CATSRGGDEKLFF.

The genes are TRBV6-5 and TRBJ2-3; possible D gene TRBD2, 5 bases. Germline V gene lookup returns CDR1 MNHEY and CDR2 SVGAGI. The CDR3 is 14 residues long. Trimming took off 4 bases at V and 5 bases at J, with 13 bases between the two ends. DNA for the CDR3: TGTGCCAGCAGTTTACGGGAAGCAGTAGATACGCAGTATTTT. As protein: CASSLREAVDTQYF.